Following are 29 T cell receptor beta chains from one sample sequenced in a study of CD8 T cells in ankylosing spondylitis. TCRdb processed the 5' RACE reads anew with MiXCR; each CDR3 protein has one entry. The data contain roughly 91,000 distinct CDR3 sequences, roughly 8% of them singletons. The sequenced material came from blood, either unsorted or a sorted T cell fraction (not recorded which). These receptors came from a male donor with ankylosing spondylitis or in good health (not recorded which).

This clonotype was seen a handful of times. The chain is built from TRBV14 and TRBJ2-1, with D possibly matching TRBD1 (5 bases). The CDR3 has 14 amino acids. The germline CDR1 and CDR2 sequences are SGHDN and FVKESK. Trimming pared 8 bases from V and 10 bases from J, leaving 21 bases between. CDR3 loop: CASGSMARVQEQFF. The CDR3 bases are TGTGCCAGCGGAAGTATGGCCAGGGTTCAGGAGCAGTTCTTC.

With respect to this clonotype: With a much larger clone just one base away, this may be a read error. The chain is built from TRBV7-2 and TRBJ2-6; D not certain. Germline-derived CDR1 and CDR2 are SGHTA and FQGNSA. This CDR3 contains 13 residues. The CDR3 bases are TGTGCCAGCAGCTTCTCTGGGACCAACGTCCTGACTTTC. Translation gives CASSFSGTNVLTF.

V is TRBV4-2 and J is TRBJ2-4, with D possibly matching TRBD2 (5 bases). This CDR3 comprises 13 residues. The V and J ends lost 4 bases and 6 bases respectively, with 10 bases between them. Germline lookup yields CDR1 LGHNA and CDR2 YNFKEQ. Written as DNA, the CDR3 is TGTGCCAGCAGCCCCGGGGTACTAAACATTCAGTACTTC. Residues: CASSPGVLNIQYF.

The rearrangement links TRBV7-2 to TRBJ2-5; D might be TRBD1 or TRBD2, each matching 5 bases. V lost 5 bases to trimming and J lost 5 bases, with 15 bases between them. CDR1 is SGHTA, CDR2 FQGNSA, per germline. The CDR3 loop spans 14 amino acids. CDR3 DNA sequence: TGTGCCAGCAGCCCCGGGACGAGTGTTGAGACCCAGTACTTC. Translating gives CASSPGTSVETQYF.

At least ten counts were recorded for this clonotype. V and J are TRBV12-3 or TRBV12-4 and TRBJ1-6; D not resolved. V was trimmed by 3 bases and J by 6 bases, leaving 12 bases between them. The CDR3 is 15 amino acids. CDR3 in amino acids: CASSFSGLGNSPLHF. The CDR3 DNA sequence: TGTGCCAGCAGTTTCTCGGGTCTAGGTAATTCACCCCTCCACTTT.

The J gene is TRBJ1-3, the V gene TRBV25-1, with D uncertain. Trimming removed 1 base from V and 1 base from J, with 8 bases in between. CDR1 and CDR2 from the germline V gene are MGHDK and SYGVNS. CDR3 length: 15 residues. The CDR3 DNA reads TGTGCCAGCAGTGAATTAGGACCTTCTGGAAACACCATATATTTT. It codes for CASSELGPSGNTIYF.

There are a few counts of this clonotype. The rearrangement uses TRBV29-1 and TRBJ1-2; TRBD1 agrees at 7 bases. V lost 0 bases to trimming and J lost 3 bases; unmatched junction nucleotides: 10. This CDR3 spans 16 amino acids. CDR1 and CDR2 from the germline V gene are SQVTM and ANQGSEA. CDR3 DNA: TGCAGCGTTGAAGATGATTGGCAGGGGGTTGACTATGGCTACACCTTC. Its translation is CSVEDDWQGVDYGYTF.

This clonotype was counted a few times. The J gene is TRBJ1-1, the V gene TRBV6-5, with D hard to call. V shed 11 bases and J shed 1 base, with 11 bases lying between them. Germline V gives CDR1 MNHEY, CDR2 SVGAGI. This CDR3 has 12 amino acids. CDR3 in DNA: TGTGCCTCCCGAGGAGAGAACACTGAAGCTTTCTTT. Translating gives CASRGENTEAFF.

This clonotype was seen ten or more times. In DNA, the CDR3 is TGTGCCAGCAGCTTGGAACAGGGGGCTGATAGTTCACCCCTCCACTTT. Protein: CASSLEQGADSSPLHF. The rearrangement uses TRBV5-5 and TRBJ1-6; 9 nucleotides align to TRBD1. This CDR3 spans 16 amino acids. CDR1 is SGHKS and CDR2 is YYEKEE in the germline V gene (reference sequence). The V segment lost 0 bases and the J segment 9 bases; nucleotides outside the gene matches: 7.

A few counts support this clonotype. The CDR3 DNA sequence: TGCGCCAGCAGCCCTGTATTCGGCGACGGGGAGCTGTTTTTT. It codes for CASSPVFGDGELFF. This chain links TRBV4-3 with TRBJ2-2, with D hard to call. V gave up 4 bases and J gave up 7 bases, with 13 bases separating them. The CDR3 runs to 14 residues. Germline-derived CDR1 and CDR2 are LGHNA and YSLEER.

This clonotype has at least ten counts. J is TRBJ1-1 and V is TRBV20-1; the D is unclear. CDR3 length: 14 amino acids. The V end lost 6 bases, the J end lost 5 bases, and 19 bases lay between the germline ends. Germline CDR1 DFQATT, CDR2 SNEGSKA (reference sequence). For the CDR3, the DNA is TGCAGTGCCAATCCCGCTATTAGAGGGACTGAAGCTTTCTTT. Translation: CSANPAIRGTEAFF.

This clonotype was seen repeatedly, ten times or more. The chain joins TRBV29-1 to TRBJ1-2, with D hard to call. Germline CDR1 and CDR2: SQVTM and ANQGSEA. CDR3 length equals 14 residues. V was clipped by 3 bases and J by 4 bases, with 15 bases between them. The CDR3 loop is CSVESAGSGYGYTF. The CDR3 DNA follows: TGCAGCGTTGAGTCGGCGGGCAGCGGCTATGGCTACACCTTC.

This clonotype showed up many times. The CDR3 bases are TGTGCCAGCAGTTATGGTATGGGTCAGCCCCAGCATTTT. This sequence encodes CASSYGMGQPQHF. The J gene is TRBJ1-5, the V gene TRBV6-5; D ambiguous. The CDR3 is made up of 13 amino acids. Germline lookup yields CDR1 MNHEY and CDR2 SVGAGI. Trimming removed 3 bases from V and 6 bases from J, with 9 bases in between.

At least ten counts were recorded for this clonotype. The chain links TRBV5-6 to TRBJ2-3, with 8 bases identical to TRBD1. The germline V gene encodes CDR1 SGHDT and CDR2 YYEEEE. V was pared by 2 bases and J by 4 bases, with 3 bases of the junction left unmatched. This CDR3 contains 14 residues. The CDR3 nucleotides read TGTGCCAGCAGCTTAGACAGGGGCGCAGATACGCAGTATTTT. This translates into CASSLDRGADTQYF.

Remarks on this clonotype: One end of the junction fails to match germline, which may point to a read error. This chain links TRBV20-1 with TRBJ2-1; 7 nucleotides align to TRBD2. This CDR3 is built from 14 residues. Germline loops: CDR1 DFQATT, CDR2 SNEGSKA (reference sequence). The CDR3: CSARGDYPYNEQFF. The CDR3 nucleotides read TGCAGTGCAAGAGGGGACTACCCCTACAATGAGCAGTTCTTC.

This clonotype appeared many times. This sequence joins TRBV4-1 and TRBJ2-7; 7 bases align to TRBD2. With V trimmed by 1 base and J by 1 base, 4 bases remained unmatched. This CDR3 is 15 amino acids long. Germline loops: CDR1 MGHRA, CDR2 YSYEKL. In DNA form, the CDR3 reads TGCGCCAGCAGCCAAGGGGGGGGGAGGTCCTACGAGCAGTACTTC. Translating it yields CASSQGGGRSYEQYF.

This clonotype came up many times. This chain connects TRBV7-2 to TRBJ2-3; possible D gene TRBD1, 5 bases. Germline V gene data show CDR1 as SGHTA and CDR2 as FQGNSA. The CDR3 extends over 13 amino acids. V was shortened by 3 bases and J by 4 bases, with 8 bases between the two germline ends. The CDR3 coding sequence is TGTGCCAGCAGCTTCCAGGGCGCAGATACGCAGTATTTT. Protein: CASSFQGADTQYF. Full variable domain (remainder filled in from reference TRBV7-2 and TRBJ2-3): GAGVSQSPSNKVTEKGKDVELRCDPISGHTALYWYRQSLGQGLEFLIYFQGNSAPDKSGLPSDRFSAERTGGSVSTLTIQRTQQEDSAVYLCASSFQGADTQYFGPGTRLTVL.

In regard to this clonotype: Possible read error: a much larger clone is one base away. This sequence joins TRBV4-2 and TRBJ1-4; D not certain. The CDR3 spans 18 residues. CDR1 and CDR2 from the germline V gene are LGHNA and YNFKEQ. Here the CDR3 reads CTSSQDNLGSRANEKLFF. CDR3 nucleotides: TGTACCAGCAGCCAAGATAACTTGGGTTCAAGAGCTAATGAAAAACTGTTTTTT.

V gene TRBV12-3 or TRBV12-4 combines with J gene TRBJ2-2; 12 nucleotides align to TRBD1. With V trimmed by 8 bases and J by 7 bases, 8 bases remained unmatched. This CDR3 spans 15 amino acids. The CDR3 is CASAPGQGAIGELFF. As DNA, the CDR3 is TGTGCCAGCGCGCCGGGACAGGGGGCAATCGGGGAGCTGTTTTTT.

Many counts were recorded for this clonotype. The rearrangement uses TRBV12-3 or TRBV12-4 and TRBJ1-5; a weak D match, TRBD1 (6 bases). V lost 6 bases and J 4 bases, leaving 13 bases between the germline ends. The CDR3 spans 14 residues. CDR3 protein: CASSRDRRNQPQHF. As DNA, the CDR3 is TGTGCCAGCAGCCGTGACAGGCGGAATCAGCCCCAGCATTTT.

This clonotype was seen ten or more times. This chain uses TRBV5-4 with TRBJ2-1, with 7 bases aligning to TRBD1. The CDR3 runs to 13 residues. CDR1 is SGHNT and CDR2 is YYREEE in the germline V gene (reference sequence). Unmatched junction bases numbered 2, after V lost 1 base and J lost 7 bases. CDR3 region: CASSLYRGNEQFF. CDR3 bases: TGTGCCAGCAGCTTGTACAGGGGTAATGAGCAGTTCTTC.

This clonotype has at least ten counts. The CDR3 region is CARRGYSNQPQHF. CDR3 DNA: TGTGCCAGGAGGGGCTATAGCAATCAGCCCCAGCATTTT. The chain combines TRBV6-2 or TRBV6-3 with TRBJ1-5, with D perhaps TRBD1 (5 bases). Germline V lookup: CDR1 MNHEY, CDR2 SVGEGT. The CDR3 covers 13 residues. The V gene lost 9 bases and the J gene lost 0 bases, with 9 bases spanning the gap.

This clonotype has ten or more counts. V is TRBV7-3 and J is TRBJ2-3; 7 bases match TRBD1. The CDR3 runs 15 residues. Germline CDR1 is SGHTA and CDR2 is FQGTGA. Trimming took 3 bases from V and 3 from J; bases not matched to a gene: 6. CDR3 amino acids: CASSLLTGRTDTQYF. CDR3 DNA sequence: TGTGCCAGCAGCTTGCTGACAGGGCGTACAGATACGCAGTATTTT.

This clonotype was counted ten times or more. J is TRBJ2-5 and V is TRBV19; 9 bases are a match to TRBD2. Germline V gives CDR1 LNHDA, CDR2 SQIVND (reference sequence). The CDR3 covers 15 residues. The V and J ends lost 3 bases and 5 bases, in that order; junction bases with no gene match: 7. CDR3 bases: TGTGCCAGTAGTATTAGGAGCGGGAGGATGGAGACCCAGTACTTC. Translation gives CASSIRSGRMETQYF.

This clonotype was seen repeatedly, ten times or more. CDR3 residues: CSARDFGGLTQYF. CDR3 bases: TGCAGTGCTAGAGATTTCGGGGGGCTGACGCAGTATTTT. This chain joins TRBV20-1 and TRBJ2-3, with D possibly being TRBD2 (7 bases). V lost 0 bases, J lost 9 bases, and 13 bases lay in between. The CDR3 extends over 13 amino acids. In germline, CDR1 is DFQATT, CDR2 SNEGSKA (reference sequence).

Note on this clonotype: A much bigger clone sits one base away, suggesting this may be a read error. V usage is TRBV12-3 or TRBV12-4 and J usage is TRBJ2-1, with TRBD2 matching over 8 bases. The CDR3 extends over 14 amino acids. V lost 3 bases to trimming and J lost 12 bases; unmatched junction nucleotides: 10. The CDR3 loop reads CASSFSGGASVQFF. CDR3 bases: TGTGCCAGCAGTTTCTCGGGGGGGGCAAGTGTGCAGTTCTTC.

This clonotype appeared many times. The chain is built from TRBV7-2 and TRBJ1-5; D is ambiguous. Per germline, CDR1 SGHTA and CDR2 FQGNSA. Trimming took off 5 bases at V and 4 bases at J, with 9 bases between the two ends. This CDR3 is built from 13 residues. The CDR3 DNA sequence: TGTGCCAGCAGCCTCCGGATGAATCAGCCCCAGCATTTT. It encodes CASSLRMNQPQHF.

This clonotype was observed at least ten times. The rearrangement links TRBV5-1 to TRBJ1-4; D call uncertain. This CDR3 is built from 14 residues. CDR1 and CDR2 (germline): SGHRS, YFSETQ. V lost 0 bases to trimming and J lost 4 bases, with 7 bases between them. The CDR3 loop reads CASSLDGLNEKLFF. In DNA, the CDR3 is TGCGCCAGCAGCTTGGACGGCCTTAATGAAAAACTGTTTTTT.

This clonotype was seen at least ten times. The V gene is TRBV7-3, the J gene TRBJ2-5, with D unclear. The CDR3 totals 13 residues. The V gene's germline CDR1 is SGHTA and CDR2 FQGTGA. Trimming stripped 3 bases from V and 1 base from J, with 6 bases between. CDR3 bases: TGTGCCAGCAGCTTGTCGCCCCAAGAGACCCAGTACTTC. It encodes CASSLSPQETQYF.